The 21 T cell receptor beta chains in this list originate from one sample, sequenced in a study of blood T cell repertoires in COVID-19. Here immunoSEQ multiplex PCR was the method, and the copy in TCRdb shows in-frame clones only, minus some. The table lists some 250,000 clones, approximately 84% of them singletons. Sequencing was carried out using peripheral blood. The receptor source for this set is a woman aged 25 to 39 who had recovered from COVID-19.

The V gene is TRBV2, the J gene TRBJ2-3; weak D call: TRBD1 (6 bases). Deletions cut 6 bases from V and 0 bases from J, with 13 bases between. The CDR3 is 15 amino acids. CDR1 and CDR2 from the germline V gene are SNHLY and FYNNEI. CDR3 loop: CASSPQGLSTDTQYF. DNA for the CDR3: TGTGCCAGCAGCCCACAGGGCCTAAGCACAGATACGCAGTATTTT.

The chain joins TRBV6-6 to TRBJ2-7; 10 positions match TRBD1. Trimming took 11 bases from V and 5 from J; bases not matched to a gene: 9. The CDR3 totals 13 residues. From germline, CDR1 is MNHNY and CDR2 SVGAGI (reference sequence). The CDR3 loop is CAFKDRGVNEQYF. The CDR3 bases are TGTGCCTTCAAGGACAGGGGGGTCAACGAGCAGTACTTC.

The chain carries TRBV30 and TRBJ1-5; D might be TRBD1 (5 bases). This CDR3 is 14 amino acids long. Trimming shortened V by 0 bases and J by 2 bases, and 8 bases separated the two germline ends. Germline V gene lookup returns CDR1 GTSNPN and CDR2 SVGIG (reference sequence). This CDR3 reads CAWSVKGGNQPQHF. For the CDR3, the DNA is TGTGCCTGGAGTGTCAAAGGGGGCAATCAGCCCCAGCATTTT.

The rearrangement links TRBV5-1 to TRBJ2-4, with D uncertain. V was shortened by 2 bases and J by 10 bases, with 10 bases between the two germline ends. The CDR3 totals 12 residues. CDR1 is SGHRS, CDR2 YFSETQ, per germline. CDR3 loop: CASSFSNEIQYF. CDR3 coding DNA: TGCGCCAGCAGCTTCTCTAATGAGATTCAGTACTTC.

This clone occurred a few times. This chain joins TRBV13 and TRBJ2-7; 12 bases align to TRBD2. There are 16 residues in the CDR3. Germline trimming cut 2 bases from V and 3 bases from J; bases unmatched to any gene: 5. CDR1 is PRHDT and CDR2 is FYEKMQ in the germline V gene (reference sequence). DNA for the CDR3: TGTGCCAGCAGCTTAAGTCGGACTAGCGGGGACTACGAGCAGTACTTC. It translates to CASSLSRTSGDYEQYF.

This rearrangement joins TRBV29-1 to TRBJ2-3; D not resolved. Looked up from germline, CDR1 is SQVTM and CDR2 is ANQGSEA. Between the trimmed V and J ends, which lost 2 bases and 5 bases, there was a span of 11 bases. CDR3 length: 13 residues. CDR3 in amino acids: CSVEPSFIDTQYF. The CDR3 bases are TGCAGCGTTGAACCCTCCTTTATAGATACGCAGTATTTT.

In its sample, this clone was seen once. The chain carries TRBV30 and TRBJ1-1, with unresolved D. There are 12 residues in the CDR3. Germline V gene sequence: CDR1 GTSNPN, CDR2 SVGIG (reference sequence). The V end was cut by 6 bases, the J end by 4 bases, with 12 bases between. CDR3 loop: CACAQDSTEAFF. In DNA, the CDR3 is TGTGCCTGCGCACAAGATTCCACTGAAGCTTTCTTT.

The CDR3, as DNA: TGTGCCAGCAGTGACTTGTCCTGGGCCAAACCTGAGCAGTACTTC. Translation gives CASSDLSWAKPEQYF. The chain is built from TRBV6-4 and TRBJ2-7, with D unresolved. The CDR3 loop spans 15 amino acids. CDR1 MRHNA and CDR2 SNTAGT come from the germline V gene. The V end lost 1 base, the J end lost 7 bases, and 17 bases lay between the germline ends.

The V and J genes are TRBV5-6 and TRBJ1-3; possible D gene TRBD1, 6 bases. Germline-derived CDR1 and CDR2 are SGHDT and YYEEEE. The ends were cut back, 3 bases at V and 3 bases at J, with 10 bases in the middle. The CDR3 has 14 amino acids. CDR3 amino acids: CASSSDSYGNTIYF. The CDR3 coding sequence is TGTGCCAGCAGCTCGGACAGTTATGGAAACACCATATATTTT. Full variable domain (rest looked up from reference TRBV5-6 and TRBJ1-3): DAGVTQSPTHLIKTRGQQVTLRCSPKSGHDTVSWYQQALGQGPQFIFQYYEEEERQRGNFPDRFSGHQFPNYSSELNVNALLLGDSALYLCASSSDSYGNTIYFGEGSWLTVV.

The chain joins TRBV21-1 to TRBJ2-5; the table's D gene call, TRBD1, was not cross checked with the DNA. TRBV21-1 is a documented pseudogene. The CDR3 contains 17 residues. In nucleotides, the CDR3 is TGTGCCAGCAGCAAAGGGTCAGGGGGCCTTTCCCAAGAGACCCAGTACTTC. Residues: CASSKGSGGLSQETQYF.

The chain carries TRBV9 and TRBJ2-2, with 15 bases aligning to TRBD2. Germline trimming cut 4 bases from V and 3 bases from J; bases unmatched to any gene: 13. The CDR3 runs 20 residues. Germline loops: CDR1 SGDLS, CDR2 YYNGEE. The CDR3 DNA sequence: TGTGCCAGCAGCCCACTACCTCCGGGACTAGCGGGGGGAGACACCGGGGAGCTGTTTTTT. Translation gives CASSPLPPGLAGGDTGELFF.

The chain combines TRBV7-2 with TRBJ2-2; TRBD1 is a possible D gene (5 bases). V lost 5 bases, J lost 1 base, and 14 bases lay in between. Germline V CDR1 and CDR2: SGHTA, FQGNSA. This CDR3 has 16 residues. The CDR3 reads CASSIRRQMNTGELFF. The CDR3 nucleotides are TGTGCCAGCAGCATAAGGAGACAGATGAACACCGGGGAGCTGTTTTTT.

CDR3 nucleotide sequence: TGCGCCAGCAGCCCCCGTACCGTTGCGGGCACTGAAGCTTTCTTT. Its translation: CASSPRTVAGTEAFF. The chain couples TRBV5-1 to TRBJ1-1, with D uncertain. Germline-derived CDR1 and CDR2 are SGHRS and YFSETQ. V gave up 4 bases and J gave up 4 bases, with 17 bases separating them. The length of the CDR3 is 15 residues.

This clone appeared a few times. CDR3 amino acids: CASSFSASVEGVVAFF. The CDR3 DNA is TGTGCCAGCAGCTTCTCGGCCAGCGTGGAAGGGGTGGTAGCTTTCTTT. The rearrangement links TRBV7-2 to TRBJ1-1, with D possibly TRBD1 on 5 matching bases. V was pared by 3 bases and J by 10 bases, with 24 bases between. CDR3 length: 16 residues. Germline lookup yields CDR1 SGHTA and CDR2 FQGNSA.

CDR3 nucleotide sequence: TGTGCCAGTATTCGCTCGGAGGGGCAGATCTACGAGCAGTACTTC. Protein: CASIRSEGQIYEQYF. The chain is built from TRBV19 and TRBJ2-7; the D gene is possibly TRBD2 (6 bases). CDR1 and CDR2 (germline): LNHDA, SQIVND (reference sequence). The CDR3 has 15 amino acids. V lost 7 bases to trimming and J lost 3 bases, with 19 bases between them.

This chain links TRBV7-3 with TRBJ2-3; TRBD2 is a possible D gene (7 bases). The CDR3 consists of 13 residues. Looked up from germline, CDR1 is SGHTA and CDR2 is FQGTGA. Trimming removed 5 bases from V and 2 bases from J, with 8 bases in between. CDR3 nucleotide sequence: TGTGCCAGCAGCGGGGGGGCCACAGATACGCAGTATTTT. Protein: CASSGGATDTQYF.

The rearrangement joins TRBV5-6 to TRBJ2-6; D might be TRBD2 (6 bases). This CDR3 has 19 amino acids. Germline lookup yields CDR1 SGHDT and CDR2 YYEEEE. The ends were cut back, 0 bases at V and 1 base at J, with 17 bases in the middle. CDR3 in DNA: TGTGCCAGCAGCTTGGGGCAGGGCGGGGCTAATTCTGGGGCCAACGTCCTGACTTTC. This translates into CASSLGQGGANSGANVLTF.

This clone was detected ten times or more. This chain joins TRBV12-3 or TRBV12-4 and TRBJ1-5; a weak D match, TRBD1 (6 bases). The CDR3 is 13 amino acids. The V gene lost 3 bases and the J gene lost 6 bases, with 9 bases spanning the gap. This CDR3 is CASSLRGAQPQHF. CDR3 DNA sequence: TGTGCCAGCAGTTTGCGGGGGGCTCAGCCCCAGCATTTT.

The rearrangement links TRBV6-5 to TRBJ2-1, with TRBD1 identical over 7 bases. Germline CDR1 MNHEY, CDR2 SVGAGI. The CDR3 contains 14 residues. Germline trimming cut 3 bases from V and 2 bases from J; bases unmatched to any gene: 1. CDR3 sequence reads: CASSYGTAYNEQFF. As DNA, the CDR3 is TGTGCCAGCAGTTATGGGACAGCCTACAATGAGCAGTTCTTC.

This chain links TRBV19 with TRBJ1-1, with 7 bases fitting TRBD1. V lost 5 bases and J lost 4; bases outside the gene matches: 7. The germline V gene has CDR1 LNHDA and CDR2 SQIVND (reference sequence). The CDR3 covers 14 residues. CDR3: CASSHWQGGTEAFF. The CDR3 nucleotides are TGTGCCAGTAGTCACTGGCAGGGGGGCACTGAAGCTTTCTTT.

This clone was found a few times. The chain employs TRBV6-1 and TRBJ1-5; 8 bases align to TRBD1. This CDR3 has 18 residues. The germline gives CDR1 MNHNS, CDR2 SASEGT. With 0 bases clipped from V and 0 bases from J, the junction kept 7 bases outside the gene matches. The CDR3 region is CASSEAAGGGHSNQPQHF. The DNA for the CDR3 is TGTGCCAGCAGTGAAGCGGCAGGGGGCGGCCATAGCAATCAGCCCCAGCATTTT.